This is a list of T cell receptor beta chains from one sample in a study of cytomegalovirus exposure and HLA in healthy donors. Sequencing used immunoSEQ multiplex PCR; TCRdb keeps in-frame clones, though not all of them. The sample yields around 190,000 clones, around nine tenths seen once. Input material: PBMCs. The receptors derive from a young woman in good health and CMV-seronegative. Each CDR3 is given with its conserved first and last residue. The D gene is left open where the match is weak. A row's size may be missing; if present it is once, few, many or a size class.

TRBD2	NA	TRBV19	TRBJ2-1	TGTGCCAGTAGTTTGAAGACTAGCGGGGGTGGTGAGCAGTTCTTC	CASSLKTSGGGEQFF
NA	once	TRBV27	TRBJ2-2	TGTGCCAGCCATAGGGGGACCGGGGAGCTGTTTTTT	CASHRGTGELFF
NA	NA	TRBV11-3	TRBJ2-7	TGTGCCAGCAGCTCCGTTACCTACGAGCAGTACTTC	CASSSVTYEQYF
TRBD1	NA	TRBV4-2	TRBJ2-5	TGTGCCAGCAGCCAAGGGACAGGGGAGGGAGAGACCCAGTACTTC	CASSQGTGEGETQYF
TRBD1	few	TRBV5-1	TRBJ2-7	TGCGCCAGCAGCCCGGCCCCGATAGGACAGGGACCCTACGAGCAGTACTTC	CASSPAPIGQGPYEQYF
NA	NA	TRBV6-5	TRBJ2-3	TGTGCCAGCAGTTATACAGGAGCTAGCACAGATACGCAGTATTTT	CASSYTGASTDTQYF
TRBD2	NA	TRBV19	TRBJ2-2	TGTGCCAGTAGCCGCCCCGCGGGAGTCCCCGGGGAGCTGTTTTTT	CASSRPAGVPGELFF
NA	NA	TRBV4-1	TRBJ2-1	TGCGCCAGCAGCCAAGATCGACGGGGATACAATGAGCAGTTCTTC	CASSQDRRGYNEQFF
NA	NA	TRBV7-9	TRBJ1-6	TGTGCCAGCAGCTTAGCTATTGGCCATTCACCCCTCCACTTT	CASSLAIGHSPLHF
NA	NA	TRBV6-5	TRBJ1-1	TGTGCCAGCAGTTACTCGCTGGGAGGTGAAGCTTTCTTT	CASSYSLGGEAFF
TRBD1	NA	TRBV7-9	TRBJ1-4	TGTGCCAGCAGCAAGGACAGGGGTAATGAAAAACTGTTTTTT	CASSKDRGNEKLFF
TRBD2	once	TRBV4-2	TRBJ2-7	TGTGCCAGCAGCCATGACGTGAGCGGGGTCTACGAGCAGTACTTC	CASSHDVSGVYEQYF
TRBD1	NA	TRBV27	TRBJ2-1	TGTGCCAGCAGACAGGGGTTACTGAATGAGCAGTTCTTC	CASRQGLLNEQFF
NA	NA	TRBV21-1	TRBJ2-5	TGTGCCAGCAGCAAAGTCGTTTCGTCTAAGACAGGGATTCAAGAGACCCAGTACTTC	CASSKVVSSKTGIQETQYF
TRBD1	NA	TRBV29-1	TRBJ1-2	TGCAGCGTTGCGGGACAGAATTATAACTATGGCTACACCTTC	CSVAGQNYNYGYTF
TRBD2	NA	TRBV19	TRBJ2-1	TGTGCCAGTAGTGGGACGGGGGGGTACAATGAGCAGTTCTTC	CASSGTGGYNEQFF
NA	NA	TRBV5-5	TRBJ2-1	TGTGCCAGCAGCTTCCGGGACATCAGAGACAATGAGCAGTTCTTC	CASSFRDIRDNEQFF
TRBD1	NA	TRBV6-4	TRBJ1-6	TGTGCCAGCAGTGACGGACAGGGAAGTTCACCCCTCCACTTT	CASSDGQGSSPLHF
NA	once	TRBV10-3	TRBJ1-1	TGTGCCATCAGTGAGTCCAGGGTACCAGCTTTCTTT	CAISESRVPAFF
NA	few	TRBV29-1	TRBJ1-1	TGCAGCGCTTACAGGGAGAACACTGAAGCTTTCTTT	CSAYRENTEAFF
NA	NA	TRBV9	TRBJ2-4	TGTGCCAGCAGCCCCAGGGCCGACAGTCTAGCCAAAAACATTCAGTACTTC	CASSPRADSLAKNIQYF
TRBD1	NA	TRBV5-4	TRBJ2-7	TGTGCCAGCAGCTTAGGGACAGGGGGCTTCGAGCAGTACTTC	CASSLGTGGFEQYF
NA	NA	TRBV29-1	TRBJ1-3	TGCAGCGTTTCGACAGGCGTTACTGGAAACACCATATATTTT	CSVSTGVTGNTIYF
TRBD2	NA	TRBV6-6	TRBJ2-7	TGTGCCAGCAGTTACTCGACGGGGGGTGACTACGAGCAGTACTTC	CASSYSTGGDYEQYF
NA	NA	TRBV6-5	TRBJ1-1	TGTGCCAGCAGGCGGGGGGGGCAGGGGACTGAAGCTTTCTTT	CASRRGGQGTEAFF
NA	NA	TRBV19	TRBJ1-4	TGTGCCAGTAGTAGGTTTCGCGGGGAAAAACTGTTTTTT	CASSRFRGEKLFF
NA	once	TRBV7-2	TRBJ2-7	TGTGCCAGCAGCTTATCTACCTACGAGCAGTACTTC	CASSLSTYEQYF
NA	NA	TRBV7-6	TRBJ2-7	TGTGCCAGCAGCTTACCCGCCCAGGGGACCGAGCAGTACTTC	CASSLPAQGTEQYF
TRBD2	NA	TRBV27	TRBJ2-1	TGTGCCAGCAGTCCGGGACTAGCGGGGACCAATGAGCAGTTCTTC	CASSPGLAGTNEQFF
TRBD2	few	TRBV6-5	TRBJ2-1	TGTGCCAGCAGTCCGCTAGCGGGAGGCGACAATGAGCAGTTCTTC	CASSPLAGGDNEQFF
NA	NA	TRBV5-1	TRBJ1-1	TGCGCCAGCAGCTTGGTGTCTGGCCGGGGGGGCACTGAAGCTTTCTTT	CASSLVSGRGGTEAFF
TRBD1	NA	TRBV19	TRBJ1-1	TGTGCCAGTAACCCTCGACAGGGGGCGTTGGGCACTGAAGCTTTCTTT	CASNPRQGALGTEAFF
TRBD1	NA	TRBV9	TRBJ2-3	TGTGCCAGCAGCGCAAGGACAGGGGGCATAGATACGCAGTATTTT	CASSARTGGIDTQYF
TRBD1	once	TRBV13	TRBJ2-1	TGTGCCAGCAGCGCTCCGGGACAGGGCCACAATGAGCAGTTCTTC	CASSAPGQGHNEQFF
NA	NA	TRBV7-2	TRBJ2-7	TGTGCCAGCAGCTTAGTCCGGGGCTACGAGCAGTACTTC	CASSLVRGYEQYF
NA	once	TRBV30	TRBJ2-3	TGTGCCTGGGGGGGGACAGCAAAAATTACAGATACGCAGTATTTT	CAWGGTAKITDTQYF
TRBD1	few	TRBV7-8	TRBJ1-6	TGTGCCAGCAGCTTTAGATATGGACAGGGGGCAGATAATTCACCCCTCCACTTT	CASSFRYGQGADNSPLHF
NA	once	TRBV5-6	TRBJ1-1	TGTGCCAGCAGCTTGGAACTTAACACTGAAGCTTTCTTT	CASSLELNTEAFF
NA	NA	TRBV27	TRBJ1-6	TGTGCCAGCAGTTTATCGCCCCCCCAAGGGGCTAATTCACCCCTCCACTTT	CASSLSPPQGANSPLHF
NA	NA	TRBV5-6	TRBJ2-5	TGTGCCAGCAGCCCCTGGCTTGGTACCCAGTACTTC	CASSPWLGTQYF
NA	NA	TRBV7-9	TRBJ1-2	TGTTCCAGCAGCTTAGAATCCCTTGGCTACACCTTC	CSSSLESLGYTF
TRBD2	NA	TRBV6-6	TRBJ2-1	TGTGCCAGCAACGGACTAGCGGGAGGTAATGAGCAGTTCTTC	CASNGLAGGNEQFF
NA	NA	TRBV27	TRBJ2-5	TGTGCCAGCAGGATGTTCGGTCAAGAGACCCAGTACTTC	CASRMFGQETQYF